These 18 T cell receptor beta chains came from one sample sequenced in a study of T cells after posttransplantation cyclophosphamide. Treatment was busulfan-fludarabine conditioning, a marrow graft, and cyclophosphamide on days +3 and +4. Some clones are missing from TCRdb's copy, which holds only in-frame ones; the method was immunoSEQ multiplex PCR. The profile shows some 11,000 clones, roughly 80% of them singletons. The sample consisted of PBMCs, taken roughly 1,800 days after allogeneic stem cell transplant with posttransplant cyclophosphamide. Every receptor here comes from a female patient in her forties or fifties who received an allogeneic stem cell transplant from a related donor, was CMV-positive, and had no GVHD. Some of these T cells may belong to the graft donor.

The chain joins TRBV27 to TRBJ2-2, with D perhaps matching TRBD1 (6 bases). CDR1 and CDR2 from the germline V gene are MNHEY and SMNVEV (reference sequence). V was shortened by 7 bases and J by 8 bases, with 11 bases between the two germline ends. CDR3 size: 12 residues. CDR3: CASILGTGELFF. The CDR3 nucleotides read TGTGCCAGCATCCTCGGGACAGGGGAGCTGTTTTTT.

CDR3 region: CASSFFSDRWREKLFF. DNA of the CDR3: TGTGCCAGCAGTTTTTTCTCGGACAGGTGGAGGGAAAAACTGTTTTTT. The J gene is TRBJ1-4, the V gene TRBV27, with 7 bases identical to TRBD1. In germline, CDR1 is MNHEY, CDR2 SMNVEV (reference sequence). Unmatched junction bases numbered 12, after V lost 3 bases and J lost 8 bases. CDR3 length equals 16 residues.

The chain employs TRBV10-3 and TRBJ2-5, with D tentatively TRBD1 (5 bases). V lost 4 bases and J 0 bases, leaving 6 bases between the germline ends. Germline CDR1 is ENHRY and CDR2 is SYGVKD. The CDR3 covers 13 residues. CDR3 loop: CAISVQDQETQYF. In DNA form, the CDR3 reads TGTGCCATCAGTGTACAGGACCAAGAGACCCAGTACTTC.

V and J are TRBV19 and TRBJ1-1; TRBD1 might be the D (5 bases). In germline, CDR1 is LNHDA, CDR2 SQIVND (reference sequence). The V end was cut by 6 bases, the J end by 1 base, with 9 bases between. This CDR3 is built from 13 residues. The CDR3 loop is CASSPTENTEAFF. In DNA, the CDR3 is TGTGCCAGTAGCCCGACAGAGAACACTGAAGCTTTCTTT.

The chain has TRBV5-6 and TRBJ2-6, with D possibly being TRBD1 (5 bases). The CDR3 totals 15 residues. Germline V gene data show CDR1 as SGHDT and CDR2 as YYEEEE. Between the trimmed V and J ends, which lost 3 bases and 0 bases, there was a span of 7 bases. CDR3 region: CASSYGASGANVLTF. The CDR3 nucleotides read TGTGCCAGCAGCTATGGGGCCTCTGGGGCCAACGTCCTGACTTTC.

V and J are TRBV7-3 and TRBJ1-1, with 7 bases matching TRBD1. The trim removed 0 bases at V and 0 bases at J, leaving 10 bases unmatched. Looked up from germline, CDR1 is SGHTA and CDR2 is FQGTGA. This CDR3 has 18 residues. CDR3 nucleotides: TGTGCCAGCAGCTTAACGTTAGCCCCGACAGGGCTGAACACTGAAGCTTTCTTT. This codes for CASSLTLAPTGLNTEAFF.

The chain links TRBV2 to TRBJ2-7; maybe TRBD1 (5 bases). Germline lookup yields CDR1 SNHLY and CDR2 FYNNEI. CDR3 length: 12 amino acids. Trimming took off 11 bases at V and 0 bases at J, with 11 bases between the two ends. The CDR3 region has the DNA TGTGCCTCGGCTAGGGGCTCCTACGAGCAGTACTTC. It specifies CASARGSYEQYF.

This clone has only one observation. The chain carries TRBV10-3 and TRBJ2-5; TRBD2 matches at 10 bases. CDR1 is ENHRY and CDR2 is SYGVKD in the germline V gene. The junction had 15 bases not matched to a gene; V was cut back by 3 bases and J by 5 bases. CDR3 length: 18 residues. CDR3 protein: CAISEQRAGAGGMETQYF. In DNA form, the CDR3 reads TGTGCCATCAGTGAACAAAGAGCGGGAGCGGGAGGGATGGAGACCCAGTACTTC.

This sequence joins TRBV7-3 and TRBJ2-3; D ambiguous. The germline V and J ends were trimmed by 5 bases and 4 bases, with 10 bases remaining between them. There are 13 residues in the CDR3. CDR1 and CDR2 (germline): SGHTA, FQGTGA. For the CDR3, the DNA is TGTGCCAGCAGCCCCAACCCGGCAGATACGCAGTATTTT. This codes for CASSPNPADTQYF.

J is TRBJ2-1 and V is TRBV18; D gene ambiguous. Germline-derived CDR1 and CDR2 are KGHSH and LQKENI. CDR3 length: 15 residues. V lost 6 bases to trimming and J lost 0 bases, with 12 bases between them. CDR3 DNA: TGTGCCAGCTCCCCGGCCCGACACTCCTACAATGAGCAGTTCTTC. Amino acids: CASSPARHSYNEQFF.

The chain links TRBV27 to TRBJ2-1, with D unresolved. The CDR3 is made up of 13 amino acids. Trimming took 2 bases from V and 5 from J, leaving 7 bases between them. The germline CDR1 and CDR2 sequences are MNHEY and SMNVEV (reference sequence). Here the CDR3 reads CASSLTEDNEQFF. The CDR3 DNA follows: TGTGCCAGCAGTTTAACAGAAGACAATGAGCAGTTCTTC.

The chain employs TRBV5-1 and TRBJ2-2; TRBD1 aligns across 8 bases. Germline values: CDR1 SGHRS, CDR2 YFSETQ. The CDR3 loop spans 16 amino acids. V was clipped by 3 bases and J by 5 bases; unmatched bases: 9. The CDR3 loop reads CASSSTRQGRTGELFF. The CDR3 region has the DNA TGCGCCAGCAGCTCAACCCGACAGGGGCGAACCGGGGAGCTGTTTTTT.

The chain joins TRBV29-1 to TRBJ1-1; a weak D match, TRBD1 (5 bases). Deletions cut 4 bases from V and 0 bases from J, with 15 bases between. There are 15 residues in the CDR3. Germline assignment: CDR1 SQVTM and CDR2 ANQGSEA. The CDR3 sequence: CSVVETGGLNTEAFF. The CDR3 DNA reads TGCAGCGTTGTTGAAACAGGAGGGCTGAACACTGAAGCTTTCTTT.

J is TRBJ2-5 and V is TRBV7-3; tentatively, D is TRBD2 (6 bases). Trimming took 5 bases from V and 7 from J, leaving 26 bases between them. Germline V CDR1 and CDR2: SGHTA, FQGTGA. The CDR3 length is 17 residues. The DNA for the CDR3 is TGTGCCAGCAGCCATACGGGGGAACCTTCTTCGCGGGGGACCCAGTACTTC. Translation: CASSHTGEPSSRGTQYF.

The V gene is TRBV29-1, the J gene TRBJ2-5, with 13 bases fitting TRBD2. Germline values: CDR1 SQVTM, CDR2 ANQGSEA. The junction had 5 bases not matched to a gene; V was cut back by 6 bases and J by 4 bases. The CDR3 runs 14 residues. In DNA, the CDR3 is TGCAGCGTAACTAGCGGGAGGGGCGGAGAGACCCAGTACTTC. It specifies CSVTSGRGGETQYF. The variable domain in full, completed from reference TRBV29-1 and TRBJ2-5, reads SAVISQKPSRDICQRGTSLTIQCQVDSQVTMMFWYRQQPGQSLTLIATANQGSEATYESGFVIDKFPISRPNLTFSTLTVSNMSPEDSSIYLCSVTSGRGGETQYFGPGTRLLVL.

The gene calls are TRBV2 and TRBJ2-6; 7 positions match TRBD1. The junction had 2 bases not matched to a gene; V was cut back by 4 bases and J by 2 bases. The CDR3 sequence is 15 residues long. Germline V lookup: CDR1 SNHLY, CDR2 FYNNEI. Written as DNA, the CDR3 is TGTGCCAGCAGTGCTGACAGGGCTGGGGCCAACGTCCTGACTTTC. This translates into CASSADRAGANVLTF. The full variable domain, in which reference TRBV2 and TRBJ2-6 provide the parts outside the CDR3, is EPEVTQTPSHQVTQMGQEVILRCVPISNHLYFYWYRQILGQKVEFLVSFYNNEISEKSEIFDDQFSVERPDGSNFTLKIRSTKLEDSAMYFCASSADRAGANVLTFGAGSRLTVL.

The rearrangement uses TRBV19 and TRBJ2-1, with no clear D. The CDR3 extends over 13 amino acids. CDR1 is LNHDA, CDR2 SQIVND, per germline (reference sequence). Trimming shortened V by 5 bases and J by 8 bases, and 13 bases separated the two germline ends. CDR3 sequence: CASSLGPGYEQFF. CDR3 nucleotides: TGTGCCAGTAGTCTAGGGCCTGGCTATGAGCAGTTCTTC.

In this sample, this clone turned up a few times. The CDR3 DNA sequence: TGTGCCAGCAGGGGCAGGGGGCTCTATGGCTACACCTTC. This encodes CASRGRGLYGYTF. The chain joins TRBV28 to TRBJ1-2; the match to TRBD1 covers 8 bases. Losses at the gene ends were 6 bases for V and 4 bases for J; bases not matched to a gene: 4. Germline-derived CDR1 and CDR2 are MDHEN and SYDVKM. CDR3 size: 13 residues.